Listed below are T cell receptor beta chains from one sample, sequenced in a study of T cell responses to AZD1222 COVID-19 vaccine. This table comes from immunoSEQ multiplex PCR, and its TCRdb copy is limited to in-frame clones, with some not included. Of approximately 100,000 clones detected, roughly 86% appear once; the ten largest clones hold roughly 3.3%. Sequencing was performed on peripheral blood, taken 28 days after the second dose of the MenACWY control vaccine. Receptors were obtained from an adult who received the MenACWY meningococcal vaccine as a control. CDR3s include the opening cysteine and the closing phenylalanine or tryptophan. D genes are given only for firm matches. Some rows have no size entry. The others give once, few or many, or a class for an expanded clone.

TRBV9	TRBJ1-3	-	-	TGTGCCAGCAGCGACACTGGAAACACCATATATTTT	CASSDTGNTIYF
TRBV7-2	TRBJ2-7	TRBD2	few	TGTGCCAGCAGCTTAGCGAGAGGCCTAGCGGGGGGGCAGTACGAGCAGTACTTC	CASSLARGLAGGQYEQYF
TRBV3-1/TRBV3-2	TRBJ1-2	-	-	TGTGCCAGCAGCCAAGATATCCGGTCTAAAGGCTACACCTTC	CASSQDIRSKGYTF
TRBV27	TRBJ1-1	TRBD1	once	TGTGCCAGCGGGACAGGGATGAACACTGAAGCTTTCTTT	CASGTGMNTEAFF
TRBV7-9	TRBJ2-5	TRBD2	-	TGTGCCAGCAGCTTAGCCGGTAGCGGGGTGGAGACCCAGTACTTC	CASSLAGSGVETQYF
TRBV9	TRBJ1-2	-	-	TGTGCCAGCAGCGTAGCGGCAGTTCAAAGCTTACCTGATGGCTACACCTTC	CASSVAAVQSLPDGYTF
TRBV12-3/TRBV12-4	TRBJ1-1	-	few	TGTGCCAGCACCGTGACCCGGAACACTGAAGCTTTCTTT	CASTVTRNTEAFF
TRBV4-3	TRBJ1-1	-	-	TGCGCCAGCAGCCAAGAACTAGTAAACACTGAAGCTTTCTTT	CASSQELVNTEAFF
TRBV29-1	TRBJ2-7	TRBD1	once	TGCAGCGTTGACCTGGGACAGGGGGGCGAGCAGTACTTC	CSVDLGQGGEQYF
TRBV5-4	TRBJ2-4	-	-	TGTGCCAGCAGCTTGTGGGGTGAGGATATTCAGTACTTC	CASSLWGEDIQYF
TRBV5-1	TRBJ2-5	TRBD1	-	TGCGCCAGCAGCACCCAGACAGGGAACCGTAGAGAGACCCAGTACTTC	CASSTQTGNRRETQYF
TRBV4-2	TRBJ2-7	-	-	TGTGCCAGCAGCCACCAATCGGGGGAAGGGTACGAGCAGTACTTC	CASSHQSGEGYEQYF
TRBV7-2	TRBJ2-1	TRBD2	-	TGTGCCAGCAGCTTAGCGTCGATCCTACTAGCGGGGTCTCAAAAGTACAATGAGCAGTTCTTC	CASSLASILLAGSQKYNEQFF
TRBV18	TRBJ2-3	-	-	TGTGCCAGCTCACCTGGCTACACAGATACGCAGTATTTT	CASSPGYTDTQYF
TRBV5-4	TRBJ1-2	-	-	TGTGCCAGCAGCTCCACACGGGGCTATGGCTACACCTTC	CASSSTRGYGYTF
TRBV7-3	TRBJ2-1	-	-	TGTGCCAGCAGCTTAAACTCGCGGGACAATGAGCAGTTCTTC	CASSLNSRDNEQFF
TRBV11-2	TRBJ1-4	-	-	TGTGCCAGCAGCTTAGGCCCTCGACAGCCGCTGTTTTTT	CASSLGPRQPLFF
TRBV18	TRBJ2-7	TRBD1	once	TGTGCCAGCTCACCAAATAGGGGGCGCTTCCACGAGCAGTACTTC	CASSPNRGRFHEQYF
TRBV6-6	TRBJ1-2	-	-	TGTGCCAGCAGTTACTCGGGCATCCGAAACTATGGCTACACCTTC	CASSYSGIRNYGYTF
TRBV4-3	TRBJ1-2	-	-	TGCGCCAGCAGCCAAGGAGACAGGTCCCCCTATGGCTACACCTTC	CASSQGDRSPYGYTF
TRBV15	TRBJ1-1	-	-	TGTGCCACCAGCAGAGATGGGCGGGCGAACACTGAAGCTTTCTTT	CATSRDGRANTEAFF
TRBV2	TRBJ2-2	-	-	TGTGCCAGCAGTGAGGGCCGGGACACCGGGGAGCTGTTTTTT	CASSEGRDTGELFF
TRBV19	TRBJ1-2	-	-	TGTGCCAGTAACTACAGGAACTATGGCTACACCTTC	CASNYRNYGYTF
TRBV25-1	TRBJ1-1	-	-	TGTGCCAGCAGGAGGCAGAGGAACACTGAAGCTTTCTTT	CASRRQRNTEAFF